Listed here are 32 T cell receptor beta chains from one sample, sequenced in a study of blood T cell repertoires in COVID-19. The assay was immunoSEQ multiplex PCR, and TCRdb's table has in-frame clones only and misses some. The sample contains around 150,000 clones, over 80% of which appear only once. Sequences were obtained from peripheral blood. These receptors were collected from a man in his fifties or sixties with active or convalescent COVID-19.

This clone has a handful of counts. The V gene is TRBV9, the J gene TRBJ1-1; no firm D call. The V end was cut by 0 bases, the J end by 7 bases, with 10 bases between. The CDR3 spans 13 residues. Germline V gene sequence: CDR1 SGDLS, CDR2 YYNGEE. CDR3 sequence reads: CASSVASGNEAFF. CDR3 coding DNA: TGTGCCAGCAGCGTAGCTTCGGGTAATGAAGCTTTCTTT.

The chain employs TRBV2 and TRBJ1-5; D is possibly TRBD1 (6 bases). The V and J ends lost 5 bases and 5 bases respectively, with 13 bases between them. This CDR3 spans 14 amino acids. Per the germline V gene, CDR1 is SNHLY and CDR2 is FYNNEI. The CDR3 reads CASSRPEGDQPQHF. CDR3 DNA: TGTGCCAGCAGTCGGCCTGAGGGGGATCAGCCCCAGCATTTT.

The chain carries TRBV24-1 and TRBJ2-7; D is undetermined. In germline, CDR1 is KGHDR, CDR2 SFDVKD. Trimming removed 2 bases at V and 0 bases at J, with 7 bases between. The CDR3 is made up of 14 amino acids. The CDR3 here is CATSDSLSSYEQYF. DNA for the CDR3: TGTGCCACCAGTGATTCCCTCAGCTCCTACGAGCAGTACTTC.

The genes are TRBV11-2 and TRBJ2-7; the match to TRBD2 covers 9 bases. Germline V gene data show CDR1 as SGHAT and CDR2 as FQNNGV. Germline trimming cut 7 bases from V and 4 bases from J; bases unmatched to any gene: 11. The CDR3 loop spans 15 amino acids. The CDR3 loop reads CASTLGASGVYEQYF. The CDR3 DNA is TGTGCCAGCACCCTTGGGGCTAGCGGGGTTTACGAGCAGTACTTC. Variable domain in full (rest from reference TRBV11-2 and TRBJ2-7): EAGVAQSPRYKIIEKRQSVAFWCNPISGHATLYWYQQILGQGPKLLIQFQNNGVVDDSQLPKDRFSAERLKGVDSTLKIQPAKLEDSAVYLCASTLGASGVYEQYFGPGTRLTVT.

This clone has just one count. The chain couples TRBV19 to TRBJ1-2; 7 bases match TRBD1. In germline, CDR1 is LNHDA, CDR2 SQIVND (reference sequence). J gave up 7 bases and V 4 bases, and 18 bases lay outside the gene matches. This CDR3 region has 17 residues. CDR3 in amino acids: CASSSPGTDPSGGGYTF. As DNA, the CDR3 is TGTGCCAGTAGTAGCCCCGGGACAGACCCCTCTGGTGGTGGCTACACCTTC.

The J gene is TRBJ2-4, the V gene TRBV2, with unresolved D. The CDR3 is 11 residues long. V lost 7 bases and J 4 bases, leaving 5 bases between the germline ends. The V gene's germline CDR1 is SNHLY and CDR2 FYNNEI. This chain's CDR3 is CASILKNIQYF. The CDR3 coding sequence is TGTGCCAGCATCTTGAAAAACATTCAGTACTTC.

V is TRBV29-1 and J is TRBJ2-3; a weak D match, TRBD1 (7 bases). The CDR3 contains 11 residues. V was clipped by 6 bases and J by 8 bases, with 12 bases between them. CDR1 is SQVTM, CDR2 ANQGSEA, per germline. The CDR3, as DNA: TGCAGCGTCTACCAGGGGGGTACGCAGTATTTT. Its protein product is CSVYQGGTQYF.

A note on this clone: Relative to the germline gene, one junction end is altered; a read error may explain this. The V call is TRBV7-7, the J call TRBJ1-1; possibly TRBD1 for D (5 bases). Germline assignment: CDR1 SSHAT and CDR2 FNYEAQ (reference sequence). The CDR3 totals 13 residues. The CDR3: CASSRTLNTEAFF. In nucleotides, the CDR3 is TGTGCTAGCAGCCGGACACTGAACACTGAAGCTTTCTTT. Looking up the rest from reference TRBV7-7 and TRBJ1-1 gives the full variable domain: GAGVSQSPRYKVTKRGQDVTLRCDPISSHATLYWYQQALGQGPEFLTYFNYEAQPDKSGLPSDRFSAERPEGSISTLTIQRTEQRDSAMYRCASSRTLNTEAFFGQGTRLTVV.

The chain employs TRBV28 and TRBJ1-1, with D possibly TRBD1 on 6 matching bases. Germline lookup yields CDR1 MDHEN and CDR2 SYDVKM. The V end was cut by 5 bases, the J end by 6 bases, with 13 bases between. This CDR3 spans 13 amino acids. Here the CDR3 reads CASSAQGSSEAFF. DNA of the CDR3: TGTGCCAGCAGTGCCCAGGGGTCGTCTGAAGCTTTCTTT.

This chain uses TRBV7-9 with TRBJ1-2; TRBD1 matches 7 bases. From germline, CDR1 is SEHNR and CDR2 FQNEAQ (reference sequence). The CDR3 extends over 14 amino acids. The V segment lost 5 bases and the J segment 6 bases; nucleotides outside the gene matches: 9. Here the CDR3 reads CASSVGQGVHGYTF. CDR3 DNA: TGTGCCAGCAGCGTAGGTCAGGGGGTTCATGGCTACACCTTC. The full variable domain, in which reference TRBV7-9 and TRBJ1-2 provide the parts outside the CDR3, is DTGVSQNPRHKITKRGQNVTFRCDPISEHNRLYWYRQTLGQGPEFLTYFQNEAQLEKSRLLSDRFSAERPKGSFSTLEIQRTEQGDSAMYLCASSVGQGVHGYTFGSGTRLTVV.

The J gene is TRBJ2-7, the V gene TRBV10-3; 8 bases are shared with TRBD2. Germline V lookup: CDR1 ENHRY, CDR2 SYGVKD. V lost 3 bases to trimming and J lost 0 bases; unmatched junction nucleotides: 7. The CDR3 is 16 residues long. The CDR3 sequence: CAISDPGGGRSYEQYF. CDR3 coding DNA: TGTGCCATCAGTGACCCCGGCGGGGGGCGCTCCTACGAGCAGTACTTC.

Written as DNA, the CDR3 is TGTGCCAGCAGTTTAAAGGCTCAGGGATTTTCCTACGAGCAGTACTTC. Translation gives CASSLKAQGFSYEQYF. The chain employs TRBV27 and TRBJ2-7, with D maybe TRBD1 (5 bases). The V and J ends lost 2 bases and 1 base respectively, with 15 bases between them. The CDR3 loop spans 16 amino acids. The germline CDR1 and CDR2 sequences are MNHEY and SMNVEV (reference sequence).

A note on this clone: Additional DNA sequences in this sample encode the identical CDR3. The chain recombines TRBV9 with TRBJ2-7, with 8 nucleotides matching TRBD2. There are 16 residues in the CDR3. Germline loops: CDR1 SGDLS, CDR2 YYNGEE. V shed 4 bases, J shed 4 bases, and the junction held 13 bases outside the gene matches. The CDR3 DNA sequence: TGTGCCAGCAGCCCCCGGTTGGCGGGGGGCCGGTACGAGCAGTACTTC. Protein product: CASSPRLAGGRYEQYF.

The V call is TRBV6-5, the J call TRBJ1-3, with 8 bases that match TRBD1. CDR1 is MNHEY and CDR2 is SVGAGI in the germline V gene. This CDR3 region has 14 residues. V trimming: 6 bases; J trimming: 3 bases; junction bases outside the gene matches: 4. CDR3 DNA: TGTGCCAGCAGGTCAGGGGGCATTGGAAACACCATATATTTT. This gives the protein CASRSGGIGNTIYF.

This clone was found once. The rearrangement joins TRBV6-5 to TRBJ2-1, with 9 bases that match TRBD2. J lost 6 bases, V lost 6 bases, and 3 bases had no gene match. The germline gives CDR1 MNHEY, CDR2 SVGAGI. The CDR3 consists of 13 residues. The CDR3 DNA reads TGTGCCAGCAGAAAGACTAGCGGCAATGAGCAGTTCTTC. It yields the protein CASRKTSGNEQFF.

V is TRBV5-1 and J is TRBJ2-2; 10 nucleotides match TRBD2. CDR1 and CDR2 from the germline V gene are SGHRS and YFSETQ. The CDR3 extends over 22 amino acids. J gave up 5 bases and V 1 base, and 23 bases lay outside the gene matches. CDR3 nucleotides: TGCGCCAGCAGCTTGAGTCTCGGGTCCCTAGCGGGAGAAAAAAGGAGAACCGGGGAGCTGTTTTTT. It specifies CASSLSLGSLAGEKRRTGELFF.

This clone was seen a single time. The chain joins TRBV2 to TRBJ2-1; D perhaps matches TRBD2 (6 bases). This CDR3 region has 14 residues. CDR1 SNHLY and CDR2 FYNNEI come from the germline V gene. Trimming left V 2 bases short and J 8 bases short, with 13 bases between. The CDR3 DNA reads TGTGCCAGCAGTGAACTAGTAGGAGGGGATGAGCAGTTCTTC. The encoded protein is CASSELVGGDEQFF.

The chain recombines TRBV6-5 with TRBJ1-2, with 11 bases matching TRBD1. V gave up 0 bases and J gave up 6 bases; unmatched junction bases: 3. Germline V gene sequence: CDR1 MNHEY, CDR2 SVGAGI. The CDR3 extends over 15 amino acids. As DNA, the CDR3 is TGTGCCAGCAGTTACTCCGGGACAGGGGGTCATGGCTACACCTTC. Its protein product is CASSYSGTGGHGYTF.

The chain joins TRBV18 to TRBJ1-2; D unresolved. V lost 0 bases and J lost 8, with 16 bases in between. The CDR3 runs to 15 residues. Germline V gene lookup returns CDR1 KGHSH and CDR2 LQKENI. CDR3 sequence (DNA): TGTGCCAGCTCACCACCCGGTGAGGCCGGTATGGGCTACACCTTC. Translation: CASSPPGEAGMGYTF.

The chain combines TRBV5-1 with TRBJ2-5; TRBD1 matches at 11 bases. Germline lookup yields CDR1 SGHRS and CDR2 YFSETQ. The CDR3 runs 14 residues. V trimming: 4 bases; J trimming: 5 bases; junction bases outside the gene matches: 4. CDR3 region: CASSGTGGGETQYF. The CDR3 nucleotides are TGCGCCAGCAGCGGGACAGGGGGAGGCGAGACCCAGTACTTC.

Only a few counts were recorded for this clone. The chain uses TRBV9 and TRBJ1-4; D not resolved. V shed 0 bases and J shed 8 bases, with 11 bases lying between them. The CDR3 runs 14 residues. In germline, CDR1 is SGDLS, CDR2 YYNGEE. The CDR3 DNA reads TGTGCCAGCAGCGTAGATGGTTTTAGAGAAAAACTGTTTTTT. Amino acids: CASSVDGFREKLFF.

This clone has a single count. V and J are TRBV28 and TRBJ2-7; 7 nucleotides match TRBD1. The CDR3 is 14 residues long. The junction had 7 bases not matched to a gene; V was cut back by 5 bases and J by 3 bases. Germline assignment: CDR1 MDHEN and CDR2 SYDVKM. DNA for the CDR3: TGTGCCAGCAGTCAACAGGGGTCCGGCTACGAGCAGTACTTC. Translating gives CASSQQGSGYEQYF.

As DNA, the CDR3 is TGTGCCAGCACCCTTGGGCCCTGGGGAGGGCGCGAGCAGTACTTC. It is translated as CASTLGPWGGREQYF. The chain uses TRBV28 and TRBJ2-7, with 7 nucleotides matching TRBD2. The junction had 15 bases not matched to a gene; V was cut back by 7 bases and J by 6 bases. CDR3 length: 15 residues. Per germline, CDR1 MDHEN and CDR2 SYDVKM.

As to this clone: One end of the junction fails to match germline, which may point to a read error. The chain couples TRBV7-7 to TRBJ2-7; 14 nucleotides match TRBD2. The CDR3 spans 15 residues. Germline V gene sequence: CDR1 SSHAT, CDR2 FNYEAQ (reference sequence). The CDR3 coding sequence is TGTGCTAGCAGCGAAGGACTAGCGGGAGGCTACGAGCAGTACTTC. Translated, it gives CASSEGLAGGYEQYF.

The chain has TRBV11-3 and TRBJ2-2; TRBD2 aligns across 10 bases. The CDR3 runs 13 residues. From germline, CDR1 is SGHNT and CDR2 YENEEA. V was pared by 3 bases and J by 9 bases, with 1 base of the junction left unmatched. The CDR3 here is CASSFTSGRELFF. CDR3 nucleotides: TGTGCCAGCAGCTTTACTAGCGGGAGGGAGCTGTTTTTT. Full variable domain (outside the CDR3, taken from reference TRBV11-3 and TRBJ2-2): EAGVVQSPRYKIIEKKQPVAFWCNPISGHNTLYWYLQNLGQGPELLIRYENEEAVDDSQLPKDRFSAERLKGVDSTLKIQPAELGDSAVYLCASSFTSGRELFFGEGSRLTVL.

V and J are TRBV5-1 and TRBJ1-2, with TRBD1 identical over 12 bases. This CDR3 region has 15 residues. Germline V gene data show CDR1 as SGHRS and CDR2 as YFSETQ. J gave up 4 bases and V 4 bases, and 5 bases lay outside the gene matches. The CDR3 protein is CASSPGTGGLYGYTF. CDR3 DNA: TGCGCCAGCAGCCCCGGGACAGGGGGCCTCTATGGCTACACCTTC.

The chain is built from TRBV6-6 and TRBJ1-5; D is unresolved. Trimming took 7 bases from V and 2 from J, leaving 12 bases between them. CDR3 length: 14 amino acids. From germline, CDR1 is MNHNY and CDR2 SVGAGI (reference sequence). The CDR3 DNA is TGTGCCAGCACCCACCGGGGTGGCAATCAGCCCCAGCATTTT. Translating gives CASTHRGGNQPQHF.

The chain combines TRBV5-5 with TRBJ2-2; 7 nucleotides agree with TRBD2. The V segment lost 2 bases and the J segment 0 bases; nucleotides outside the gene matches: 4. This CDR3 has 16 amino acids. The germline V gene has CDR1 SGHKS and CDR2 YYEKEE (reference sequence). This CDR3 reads CASSFGLAANTGELFF. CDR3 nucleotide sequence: TGTGCCAGCAGCTTCGGCCTAGCGGCGAACACCGGGGAGCTGTTTTTT.

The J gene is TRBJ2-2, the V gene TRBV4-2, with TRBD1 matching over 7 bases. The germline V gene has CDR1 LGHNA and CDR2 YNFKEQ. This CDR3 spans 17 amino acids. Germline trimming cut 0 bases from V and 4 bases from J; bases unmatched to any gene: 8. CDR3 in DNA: TGTGCCAGCAGCCAAGACTGGTCAGGGGGATTCACCGGGGAGCTGTTTTTT. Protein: CASSQDWSGGFTGELFF.

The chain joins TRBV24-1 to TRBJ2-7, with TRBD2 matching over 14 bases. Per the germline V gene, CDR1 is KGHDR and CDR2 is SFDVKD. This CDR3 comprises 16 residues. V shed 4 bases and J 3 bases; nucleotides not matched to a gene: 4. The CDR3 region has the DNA TGTGCCACCAGTGACTACGGGACTAGCGGGAGCTACGAGCAGTACTTC. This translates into CATSDYGTSGSYEQYF.

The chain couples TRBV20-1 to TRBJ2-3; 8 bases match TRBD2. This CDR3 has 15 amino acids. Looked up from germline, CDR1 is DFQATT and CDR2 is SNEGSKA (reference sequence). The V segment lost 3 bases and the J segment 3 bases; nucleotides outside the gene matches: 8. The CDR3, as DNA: TGCAGTGCTAGTGCTCGGGAGGGAGGGACAGATACGCAGTATTTT. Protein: CSASAREGGTDTQYF.

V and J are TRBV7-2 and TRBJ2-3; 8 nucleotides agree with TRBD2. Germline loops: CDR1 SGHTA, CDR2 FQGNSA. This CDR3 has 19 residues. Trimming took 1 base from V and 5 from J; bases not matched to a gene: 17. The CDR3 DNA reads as TGTGCCAGCAGCTTAGTGTCCTTACGTAAACTCAGCGGGGGAGATACGCAGTATTTT. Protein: CASSLVSLRKLSGGDTQYF.